A single T cell receptor beta chain is shown here with its context. Clones were sequenced by immunoSEQ multiplex PCR, and TCRdb holds only the in-frame ones, with some missing. The table lists about 300,000 clones, about 61% of them singletons, with 6% to 6.5% in the top ten. Germline lookup yields CDR1 SGDLS and CDR2 YYNGEE. The CDR3 is 14 residues long. V was clipped by 0 bases and J by 2 bases; unmatched bases: 2. The sample originates from a study of cytotoxic CD8 clonotypes in ibrutinib-treated CLL. This rearrangement joins TRBV9 to TRBJ2-7; 7 bases fit TRBD1. The sequence came from a human donor with chronic lymphocytic leukemia. Material: PBMCs, obtained after 36 months of ibrutinib treatment. The CDR3 loop reads CASSVVDRAYEQYF. The CDR3 region has the DNA TGTGCCAGCAGCGTAGTCGACAGGGCCTACGAGCAGTACTTC.